Listed below are T cell receptor beta chains from one sample, sequenced in a study of T-cell memory formation after mild COVID-19. TCRdb re-called the 5' RACE reads through MiXCR, storing one row per CDR3 protein. The table includes about 540,000 distinct CDR3 sequences, about a fifth detected once. Sequences were obtained from PBMCs or a T cell subset sorted from them (not recorded which). These receptors were taken from an adult woman who had mild COVID-19 (a few samples of this study predate the infection). Cell type and time point are not known. The CDR3 runs from the conserved cysteine through the conserved F or W. Fields, in order: D gene, J gene, V gene, clone size, CDR3 DNA, CDR3 protein. D genes are given only for firm matches. A row's size may be missing; if present it is once, few, many or a size class.

>-|TRBJ2-1|TRBV4-3|few
TGCGCCAGCAGCCAAGTCGCCCTGGTAATGGATGAGCAGTTCTTC
CASSQVALVMDEQFF
>-|TRBJ2-1|TRBV7-6|few
TGTGCCAGCAGCTTAGCCCAGGGTCTAAGGAATGAGCAGTTCTTC
CASSLAQGLRNEQFF
>-|TRBJ1-5|TRBV7-8|-
TGTGCCAGCAGCTTACACAGGGAGGATCAGCCCCAGCATTTT
CASSLHREDQPQHF
>TRBD1|TRBJ1-1|TRBV5-1|-
TGCGCCAGCAGCGGACAGGGCGGTGAAGCTTTCTTT
CASSGQGGEAFF
>TRBD2|TRBJ2-1|TRBV6-6|-
TGTGCCAGCAGGGAGCGGGAGATAAATGAGCAGTTCTTC
CASREREINEQFF
>-|TRBJ1-1|TRBV7-9|-
TGTGCCAGCAGCGACTTTTATCAAGAAAAGACTGAAGCTTTCTTT
CASSDFYQEKTEAFF
>-|TRBJ2-7|TRBV7-9|-
TGTGCCAGCAGCCGGGCGACAGTAGAAAAGTACTTC
CASSRATVEKYF
>-|TRBJ1-1|TRBV11-2|-
TGTGCCAGCAGCACCCAGCAGGGAGCCACTGAAGCTTTCTTT
CASSTQQGATEAFF
>TRBD1|TRBJ1-2|TRBV12-3/TRBV12-4|-
TGTGCCAGCAGTCCAAACGGACAGGGGTTCGGTGACTATGGCTACACCTTC
CASSPNGQGFGDYGYTF
>TRBD1|TRBJ1-1|TRBV6-5|-
TGTGCCAGCACTACGGACAGGATGAACACTGAAGCTTTCTTT
CASTTDRMNTEAFF
>-|TRBJ2-3|TRBV30|-
TGTGCCTGGGGGCCTTATAGCACAGATACGCAGTATTTT
CAWGPYSTDTQYF
>-|TRBJ2-3|TRBV20-1|few
TGCAGTGCTAGAGATCCCCAGCGGACCACAGATACGCAGTATTTT
CSARDPQRTTDTQYF
>-|TRBJ2-1|TRBV7-2|-
TGTGCCAGCAGCTTATTGGGCACAAGAGGGGGCAATGAGCAGTTCTTC
CASSLLGTRGGNEQFF
>-|TRBJ2-5|TRBV11-1|few
TGTGCCAGCAGCCGGGGGACAGATCCTCCGCAGGAGACCCAGTACTTC
CASSRGTDPPQETQYF
>-|TRBJ1-2|TRBV12-3/TRBV12-4|-
TGTGCCAGCAGTTCTAAGACAGGATACTATGGCTACACCTTC
CASSSKTGYYGYTF
>-|TRBJ2-7|TRBV3-1|-
TGTGCCAGCAGCCAAGGGCGAGCCCCTTCCTACGAGCAGTACTTC
CASSQGRAPSYEQYF
>-|TRBJ2-2|TRBV25-1|-
TGTGCCAGCAGTGCGTACCGGAGGGACACCGGGGAGCTGTTTTTT
CASSAYRRDTGELFF
>-|TRBJ1-1|TRBV6-6|-
TGTGCCAGCAGTCCTAAGAACACTGAAGCTTTCTTT
CASSPKNTEAFF
>TRBD2|TRBJ2-1|TRBV12-3/TRBV12-4|few
TGTGCCAGCACCCAAATAGGCGGGAGACACAATGAGCAGTTCTTC
CASTQIGGRHNEQFF